This T cell receptor (beta chain) was captured in a study of T cells after yellow fever vaccination. Study-level background: Preparing low-cell-number fractions relied on SMART-Seq v4 Ultra Low Input.

MiXCR, applied by TCRdb to the 5' RACE reads, yields one record per CDR3 protein. The sample includes approximately 330,000 distinct CDR3 sequences, roughly 3.9% of them seen just once. V trimming: 3 bases; J trimming: 6 bases; junction bases outside the gene matches: 7. This CDR3 has 14 amino acids. The germline V gene encodes CDR1 SGHAT and CDR2 FQNNGV. Many counts were recorded for this clonotype. Its antigen remains unidentified. Findings of the study overall: Some clonotypes, a small share, were shared between CD4 and CD8 compartments. Though weaker, the secondary response peaked faster, on day 5 versus 15.

The chain has TRBV11-2 and TRBJ1-1, with 7 bases identical to TRBD1. The sample consisted of PBMCs, taken 5 days after the yellow fever booster vaccination. This TCR was sampled from a man aged 18-30 years who received the YFV17D yellow fever vaccine. In nucleotides, the CDR3 is TGTGCCAGCAGCTTTAACCAGGGGGAATCTGAAGCTTTCTTT. This gives the protein CASSFNQGESEAFF. The full variable domain, completed using reference TRBV11-2 and TRBJ1-1, is EAGVAQSPRYKIIEKRQSVAFWCNPISGHATLYWYQQILGQGPKLLIQFQNNGVVDDSQLPKDRFSAERLKGVDSTLKIQPAKLEDSAVYLCASSFNQGESEAFFGQGTRLTVV.